This is a list of T cell receptor beta chains from one sample in a study of shared T cell receptors in the human thymus. Data came from immunoSEQ multiplex PCR; TCRdb stores just in-frame clones and leaves some out. This sample has 630,000 or so clones, with around 87% found just once. This sample was shared with a second study, whose subject was human thymus T cells.

The source material was thymocytes. The receptors originated from a boy under three years old with a congenital heart defect. Each CDR3 is given with its conserved first and last residue. Each record gives: clone size, J gene, D gene, V gene, CDR3 DNA, CDR3 protein. A D gene is named only where the DNA matches it firmly. Not every row has a clone size; where given, it reads once, few, many or a size class.

clone_size: .; j_call: TRBJ2-3; d_call: TRBD2; v_call: TRBV27; cdr3_nt: TGTGCCAGCAGTGAGCGGGGGGCGGGGCTTGAGCAGTATTTT; cdr3_aa: CASSERGAGLEQYF
clone_size: .; j_call: TRBJ2-5; d_call: TRBD1; v_call: TRBV7-2; cdr3_nt: TGTGCCAGCAGCTTAGGGACAGGGGTGGGGAGAGAGACCCAGTACTTC; cdr3_aa: CASSLGTGVGRETQYF
clone_size: .; j_call: TRBJ2-7; d_call: TRBD1; v_call: TRBV15; cdr3_nt: TGTGCCACCAGCAGAGATCAACGCGGGACAGGGGTCTACGAGCAGTACTTC; cdr3_aa: CATSRDQRGTGVYEQYF
clone_size: .; j_call: TRBJ1-5; d_call: TRBD1; v_call: TRBV15; cdr3_nt: TGTGCCACCAGCAGCGAGACAGGGGGCCGGGGCAATCAGCCCCAGCATTTT; cdr3_aa: CATSSETGGRGNQPQHF
clone_size: .; j_call: TRBJ1-5; d_call: .; v_call: TRBV19; cdr3_nt: TGTGCCAGTAGTGCACAGCCAACTCAGCCCCAGCATTTT; cdr3_aa: CASSAQPTQPQHF
clone_size: .; j_call: TRBJ2-1; d_call: .; v_call: TRBV4-3; cdr3_nt: TGCGCCAGCAGCCCGAAAGACAAGCGAGGTCCTAGCGCGAGAAGCTCCTACAATGAGCAGTTCTTC; cdr3_aa: CASSPKDKRGPSARSSYNEQFF
clone_size: .; j_call: TRBJ1-5; d_call: .; v_call: TRBV12-1; cdr3_nt: TGTGCCAGCAGCTTTCTGGGAGGACAGGGGAAAAGGGGTAGCAATCAGCCCCAGCATTTT; cdr3_aa: CASSFLGGQGKRGSNQPQHF
clone_size: .; j_call: TRBJ1-1; d_call: TRBD1; v_call: TRBV27; cdr3_nt: TGTGCCAGCAGTCGAGTGACAGGGGGCGACACTGAAGCTTTCTTT; cdr3_aa: CASSRVTGGDTEAFF
clone_size: .; j_call: TRBJ2-1; d_call: TRBD2; v_call: TRBV9; cdr3_nt: TGTGCCAGCAGCACTCAACTTCCGGGACTAGCGGGAGTTAATGAGCAGTTCTTC; cdr3_aa: CASSTQLPGLAGVNEQFF
clone_size: once; j_call: TRBJ2-7; d_call: TRBD1; v_call: TRBV11-2; cdr3_nt: TGTGCCAGCAGCCCCAGACAGGGTTCCCACGAGCAGTACTTC; cdr3_aa: CASSPRQGSHEQYF
clone_size: few; j_call: TRBJ2-3; d_call: .; v_call: TRBV4-2; cdr3_nt: TGTGCCAGCAGCCAAGAGGAGGCAAGGGCCACAGATACGCAGTATTTT; cdr3_aa: CASSQEEARATDTQYF
clone_size: .; j_call: TRBJ2-7; d_call: TRBD2; v_call: TRBV2; cdr3_nt: TGTGCCAGCACCGATCGGACTAGCGTTTGGAACGAGCAGTACTTC; cdr3_aa: CASTDRTSVWNEQYF
clone_size: once; j_call: TRBJ2-1; d_call: .; v_call: TRBV7-7; cdr3_nt: TGTGCCAGCAGCTTAAGGCAGGACAGCTCCTACAATGAGCAGTTCTTC; cdr3_aa: CASSLRQDSSYNEQFF
clone_size: .; j_call: TRBJ2-7; d_call: .; v_call: TRBV7-6; cdr3_nt: TGTGCCAGCAGCTTAGCGCGTGGGGGCGGAAGCGAGCAGTACTTC; cdr3_aa: CASSLARGGGSEQYF
clone_size: .; j_call: TRBJ1-2; d_call: TRBD1; v_call: TRBV6-6; cdr3_nt: TGTGCCAGCAGTCAACACCGACAGGGGTCGAGCTACACCTTC; cdr3_aa: CASSQHRQGSSYTF
clone_size: .; j_call: TRBJ1-2; d_call: TRBD1; v_call: TRBV7-2; cdr3_nt: TGTGCCAGCAGCTCAAGGGGACAGGGACCGTCTAACTATGGCTACACCTTC; cdr3_aa: CASSSRGQGPSNYGYTF
clone_size: .; j_call: TRBJ2-7; d_call: TRBD1; v_call: TRBV6-1; cdr3_nt: TGTGCCAGCAGGCCGGGACAGTTCGCGCGCTACGAGCAGTACTTC; cdr3_aa: CASRPGQFARYEQYF
clone_size: .; j_call: TRBJ2-7; d_call: .; v_call: TRBV19; cdr3_nt: TGTGCCAGTAGTCCCGACAGTCTCGAGCAGTACTTC; cdr3_aa: CASSPDSLEQYF
clone_size: .; j_call: TRBJ1-3; d_call: .; v_call: TRBV10-3; cdr3_nt: TGTGCCATCAGTGATAGGAGTTCCTCTGGAAACACCATATATTTT; cdr3_aa: CAISDRSSSGNTIYF
clone_size: .; j_call: TRBJ2-5; d_call: TRBD2; v_call: TRBV6-5; cdr3_nt: TGTGCCAGCAGTTTCGGACTAGCGGACACACAAGAGACCCAGTACTTC; cdr3_aa: CASSFGLADTQETQYF
clone_size: once; j_call: TRBJ2-5; d_call: .; v_call: TRBV9; cdr3_nt: TGTGCCAGCAGCGTAGAGGACAGTGGGGAACAAGAGACCCAGTACTTC; cdr3_aa: CASSVEDSGEQETQYF
clone_size: once; j_call: TRBJ2-3; d_call: TRBD2; v_call: TRBV30; cdr3_nt: TGTGCCTGGAGGAACCTCGGGACTAGAACTATGGATACGCAGTATTTT; cdr3_aa: CAWRNLGTRTMDTQYF
clone_size: .; j_call: TRBJ1-2; d_call: TRBD1; v_call: TRBV5-4; cdr3_nt: TGTGCCAGCAGACAGGGGGCGGGTGGCTACACCTTC; cdr3_aa: CASRQGAGGYTF
clone_size: .; j_call: TRBJ1-5; d_call: TRBD1; v_call: TRBV19; cdr3_nt: TGTGCCAGTGACGGACAGGGGGTTTGGAGCAATCAGCCCCAGCATTTT; cdr3_aa: CASDGQGVWSNQPQHF
clone_size: .; j_call: TRBJ2-3; d_call: TRBD2; v_call: TRBV14; cdr3_nt: TGTGCCAGCAATGGACTAGCGGGAGACACAGATACGCAGTATTTT; cdr3_aa: CASNGLAGDTDTQYF
clone_size: .; j_call: TRBJ1-2; d_call: .; v_call: TRBV7-2; cdr3_nt: TGTGCCAGCAGGCGGGGGGCGCGGGGCTACACCTTC; cdr3_aa: CASRRGARGYTF
clone_size: .; j_call: TRBJ2-7; d_call: .; v_call: TRBV15; cdr3_nt: TGTGCCACCAGCAGAGATAGGGGCCCCAGCTCCTACGAGCAGTACTTC; cdr3_aa: CATSRDRGPSSYEQYF
clone_size: .; j_call: TRBJ1-6; d_call: .; v_call: TRBV2; cdr3_nt: TGTGCCAGCAGTGCCAGCGAGGCGTCAGATTCACCCCTCCACTTT; cdr3_aa: CASSASEASDSPLHF
clone_size: few; j_call: TRBJ1-1; d_call: TRBD1; v_call: TRBV5-4; cdr3_nt: TGTGCCAGCAGCTATCAGGGGGAAGGCACTGAAGCTTTCTTT; cdr3_aa: CASSYQGEGTEAFF
clone_size: .; j_call: TRBJ2-2; d_call: .; v_call: TRBV5-5; cdr3_nt: TGTGCCAGCAGCCAATATAAACAGGAGAACACCGGGGAGCTGTTTTTT; cdr3_aa: CASSQYKQENTGELFF
clone_size: .; j_call: TRBJ2-1; d_call: .; v_call: TRBV9; cdr3_nt: TGTGCCAGCAGCGTAGAGATTTTATCGTCGCGGAATGAGCAGTTCTTC; cdr3_aa: CASSVEILSSRNEQFF
clone_size: .; j_call: TRBJ2-2; d_call: TRBD2; v_call: TRBV4-3; cdr3_nt: TGCGCCAGCAGCCAAGGAGCGGGGGGGCCCGACGGGGAGCTGTTTTTT; cdr3_aa: CASSQGAGGPDGELFF
clone_size: .; j_call: TRBJ2-7; d_call: .; v_call: TRBV7-9; cdr3_nt: TGTGCCAGCAGCTTAGCGTATCAGCGGATGCCTTACGAGCAGTACTTC; cdr3_aa: CASSLAYQRMPYEQYF
clone_size: .; j_call: TRBJ1-2; d_call: TRBD1; v_call: TRBV29-1; cdr3_nt: TGCAGCGTTGAACAGGGGGCTGGTTATGGCTACACCTTC; cdr3_aa: CSVEQGAGYGYTF
clone_size: .; j_call: TRBJ2-7; d_call: TRBD1; v_call: TRBV28; cdr3_nt: TGTGCCAGCAGTTTGGGTTGGACAGGGCTGGACGAGCAGTACTTC; cdr3_aa: CASSLGWTGLDEQYF
clone_size: .; j_call: TRBJ1-5; d_call: .; v_call: TRBV30; cdr3_nt: TGTGCCTGGAGCCCCAAACCCTATAGCAATCAGCCCCAGCATTTT; cdr3_aa: CAWSPKPYSNQPQHF
clone_size: .; j_call: TRBJ1-5; d_call: TRBD1; v_call: TRBV27; cdr3_nt: TGTGCCAGCAGTTTGGGGGGTGGGGACAGGGGGCGAGATCAGCCCCAGCATTTT; cdr3_aa: CASSLGGGDRGRDQPQHF
clone_size: .; j_call: TRBJ2-1; d_call: .; v_call: TRBV5-8; cdr3_nt: TGTGCCAGCAGCCTACAGTACAATGAGCAGTTCTTC; cdr3_aa: CASSLQYNEQFF
clone_size: once; j_call: TRBJ1-1; d_call: .; v_call: TRBV30; cdr3_nt: TGTGCCTGGACCCTACAGGGATTTAAAGCTTTCTTT; cdr3_aa: CAWTLQGFKAFF
clone_size: .; j_call: TRBJ2-7; d_call: .; v_call: TRBV30; cdr3_nt: TGTGCCTGGAGACCGCGGGGGCTTTCCTACGAGCAGTACTTC; cdr3_aa: CAWRPRGLSYEQYF
clone_size: .; j_call: TRBJ2-7; d_call: TRBD1; v_call: TRBV27; cdr3_nt: TGTGCCAGCAGTCCCCGGGACAGGTATCTCATCTCCGAGCAGTACTTC; cdr3_aa: CASSPRDRYLISEQYF
clone_size: .; j_call: TRBJ2-1; d_call: .; v_call: TRBV11-3; cdr3_nt: TGTGCCAGCAGGGGGGCCGAACGGAATGAGCAGTTCTTC; cdr3_aa: CASRGAERNEQFF
clone_size: .; j_call: TRBJ2-7; d_call: TRBD2; v_call: TRBV9; cdr3_nt: TGTGCCAGCAGCCCCCGGGGGGGGCCAATAGACGAGCAGTACTTC; cdr3_aa: CASSPRGGPIDEQYF